This T cell receptor beta chain was obtained from a study of T cell repertoires in cytomegalovirus infection. Study context: Recently identified HLA-C-restricted and well-studied HLA-B-restricted CMV epitopes were used. Both a matching HLA type and CMV infection were indicated by public TCR beta signatures.

About this clonotype itself: What it recognizes is unknown.

Via MiXCR, TCRdb re-called the reads, giving one row per CDR3 protein. The table records roughly 990,000 distinct CDR3 sequences, roughly 30% of them present only once. This CDR3 region has 15 residues. CDR1 and CDR2 from the germline V gene are SGHVS and FQNEAQ. V was trimmed by 6 bases and J by 0 bases, leaving 11 bases between them. The receptor was isolated from a human donor in good health (CMV status not recorded). Some clones in this sample may be carry-over from other donors' samples. This sample comprised cultured CD8+ T cells from PBMCs, obtained from culture after CMV antigen stimulation. The chain carries TRBV7-8 and TRBJ2-2; tentatively, D is TRBD2 (6 bases). CDR3 nucleotide sequence: TGTGCCAGCAGACTGGGCGGGACGAACACCGGGGAGCTGTTTTTT. It encodes CASRLGGTNTGELFF. The complete variable domain, with remaining parts taken from reference TRBV7-8 and TRBJ2-2, reads GAGVSQSPRYKVAKRGQDVALRCDPISGHVSLFWYQQALGQGPEFLTYFQNEAQLDKSGLPSDRFFAERPEGSVSTLKIQRTQQEDSAVYLCASRLGGTNTGELFFGEGSRLTVL.